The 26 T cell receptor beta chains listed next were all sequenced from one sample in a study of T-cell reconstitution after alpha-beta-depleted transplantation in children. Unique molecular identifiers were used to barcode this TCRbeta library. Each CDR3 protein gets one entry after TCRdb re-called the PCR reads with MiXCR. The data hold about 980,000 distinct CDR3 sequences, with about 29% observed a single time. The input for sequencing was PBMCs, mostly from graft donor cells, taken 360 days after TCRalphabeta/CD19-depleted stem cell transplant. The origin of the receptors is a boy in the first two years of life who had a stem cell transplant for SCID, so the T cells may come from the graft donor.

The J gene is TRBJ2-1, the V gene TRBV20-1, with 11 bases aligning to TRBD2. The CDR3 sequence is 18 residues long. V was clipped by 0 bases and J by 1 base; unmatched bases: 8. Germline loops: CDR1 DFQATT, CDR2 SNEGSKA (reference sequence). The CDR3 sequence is CSARDLAGGRGSYNEQFF. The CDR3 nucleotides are TGCAGTGCTAGAGATCTAGCGGGGGGAAGGGGTTCCTACAATGAGCAGTTCTTC.

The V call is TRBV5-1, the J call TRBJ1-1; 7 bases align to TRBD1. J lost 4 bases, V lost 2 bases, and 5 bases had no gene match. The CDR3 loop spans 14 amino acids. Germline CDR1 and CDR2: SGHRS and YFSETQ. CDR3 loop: CASSLVTGSTEAFF. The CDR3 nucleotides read TGCGCCAGCAGCTTAGTGACAGGGAGCACTGAAGCTTTCTTT. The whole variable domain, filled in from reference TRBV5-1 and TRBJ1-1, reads KAGVTQTPRYLIKTRGQQVTLSCSPISGHRSVSWYQQTPGQGLQFLFEYFSETQRNKGNFPGRFSGRQFSNSRSEMNVSTLELGDSALYLCASSLVTGSTEAFFGQGTRLTVV.

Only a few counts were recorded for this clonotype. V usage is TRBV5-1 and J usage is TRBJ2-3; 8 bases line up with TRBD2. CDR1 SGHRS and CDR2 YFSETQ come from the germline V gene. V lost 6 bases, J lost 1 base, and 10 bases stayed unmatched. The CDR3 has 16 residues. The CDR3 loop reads CASTLPLGGGTDTQYF. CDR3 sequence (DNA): TGCGCCAGCACCCTCCCCCTCGGGGGGGGCACAGATACGCAGTATTTT.

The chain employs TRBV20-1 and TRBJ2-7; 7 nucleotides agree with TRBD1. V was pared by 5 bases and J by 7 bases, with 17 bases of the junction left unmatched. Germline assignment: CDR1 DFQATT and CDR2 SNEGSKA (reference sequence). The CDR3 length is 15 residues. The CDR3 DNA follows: TGCAGTGCTGACACAGGGGTGGGCAGGGTGGGTGAGCAGTACTTC. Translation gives CSADTGVGRVGEQYF.

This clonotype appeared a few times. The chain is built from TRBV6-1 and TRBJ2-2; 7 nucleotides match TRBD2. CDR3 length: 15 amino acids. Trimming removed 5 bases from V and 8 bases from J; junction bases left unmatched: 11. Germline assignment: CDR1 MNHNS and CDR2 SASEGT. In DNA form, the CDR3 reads TGTGCCAGCAGTCCCCTGGGGGGGTTAAAGGGGGAGCTGTTTTTT. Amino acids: CASSPLGGLKGELFF.

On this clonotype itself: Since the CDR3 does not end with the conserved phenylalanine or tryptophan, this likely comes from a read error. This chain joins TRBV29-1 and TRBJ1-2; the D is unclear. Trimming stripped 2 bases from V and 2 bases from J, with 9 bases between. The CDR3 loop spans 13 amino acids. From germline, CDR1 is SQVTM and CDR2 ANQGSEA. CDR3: CSVEPEGNYGYTY. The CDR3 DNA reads TGCAGCGTTGAACCTGAAGGGAACTATGGCTACACCTAC.

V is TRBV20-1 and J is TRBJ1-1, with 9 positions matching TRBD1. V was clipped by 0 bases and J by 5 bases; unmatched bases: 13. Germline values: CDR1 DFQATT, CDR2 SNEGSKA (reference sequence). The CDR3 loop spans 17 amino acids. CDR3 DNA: TGCAGTGCTAGAGATACGAAAAAGGGACAGGGCGGAACTGAAGCTTTCTTT. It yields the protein CSARDTKKGQGGTEAFF.

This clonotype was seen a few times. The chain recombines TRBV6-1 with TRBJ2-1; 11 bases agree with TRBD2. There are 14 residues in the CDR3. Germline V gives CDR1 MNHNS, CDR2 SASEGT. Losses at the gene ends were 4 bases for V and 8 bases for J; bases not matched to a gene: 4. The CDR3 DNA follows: TGTGCCAGCAGTGGGACTAGCGGGTGGCATGAGCAGTTCTTC. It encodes CASSGTSGWHEQFF.

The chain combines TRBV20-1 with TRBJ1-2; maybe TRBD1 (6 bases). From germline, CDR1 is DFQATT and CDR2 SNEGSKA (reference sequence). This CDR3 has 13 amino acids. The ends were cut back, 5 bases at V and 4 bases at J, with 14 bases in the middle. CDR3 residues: CSASPDRIYGYTF. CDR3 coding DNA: TGCAGTGCTTCCCCTGACAGGATCTATGGCTACACCTTC.

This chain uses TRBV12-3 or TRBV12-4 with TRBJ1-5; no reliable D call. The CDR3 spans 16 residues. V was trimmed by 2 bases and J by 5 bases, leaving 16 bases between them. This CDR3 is CASSLTGEVLYQPQHF. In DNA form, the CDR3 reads TGTGCCAGCAGTTTAACGGGTGAGGTCCTTTATCAGCCCCAGCATTTT.

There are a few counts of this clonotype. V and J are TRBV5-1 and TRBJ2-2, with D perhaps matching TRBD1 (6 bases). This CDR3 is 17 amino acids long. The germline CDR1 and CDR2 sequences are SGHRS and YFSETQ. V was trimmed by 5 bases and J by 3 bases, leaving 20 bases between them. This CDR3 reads CASSSTTGTRDTGELFF. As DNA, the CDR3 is TGCGCCAGCAGTTCAACAACCGGGACAAGAGACACCGGGGAGCTGTTTTTT.

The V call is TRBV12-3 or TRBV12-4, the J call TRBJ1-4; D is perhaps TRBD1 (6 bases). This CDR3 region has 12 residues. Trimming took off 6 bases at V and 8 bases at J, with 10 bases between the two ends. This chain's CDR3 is CASRGASEKLFF. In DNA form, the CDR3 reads TGTGCCAGCAGGGGGGCGTCCGAAAAACTGTTTTTT.

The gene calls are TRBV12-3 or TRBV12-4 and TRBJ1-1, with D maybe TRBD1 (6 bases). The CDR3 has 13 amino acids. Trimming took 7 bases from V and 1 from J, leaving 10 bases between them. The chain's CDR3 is CASTTTGNTEAFF. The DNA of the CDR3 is TGTGCCAGCACCACGACAGGGAACACTGAAGCTTTCTTT.

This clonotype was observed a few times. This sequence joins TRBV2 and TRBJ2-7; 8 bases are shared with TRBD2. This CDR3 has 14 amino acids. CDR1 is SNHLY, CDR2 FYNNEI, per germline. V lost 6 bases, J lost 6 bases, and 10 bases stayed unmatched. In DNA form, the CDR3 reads TGTGCCAGCAGCCCCGGACTAGCCCCAGCCGAGCAGTACTTC. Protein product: CASSPGLAPAEQYF.

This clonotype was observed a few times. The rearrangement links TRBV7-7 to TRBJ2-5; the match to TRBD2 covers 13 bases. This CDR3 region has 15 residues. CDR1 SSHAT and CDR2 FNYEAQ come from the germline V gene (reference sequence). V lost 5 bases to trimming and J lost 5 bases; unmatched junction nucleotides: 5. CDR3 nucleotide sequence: TGTGCCAGCAGCCGACTAGCGGGGGGCGTGGAGACCCAGTACTTC. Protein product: CASSRLAGGVETQYF.

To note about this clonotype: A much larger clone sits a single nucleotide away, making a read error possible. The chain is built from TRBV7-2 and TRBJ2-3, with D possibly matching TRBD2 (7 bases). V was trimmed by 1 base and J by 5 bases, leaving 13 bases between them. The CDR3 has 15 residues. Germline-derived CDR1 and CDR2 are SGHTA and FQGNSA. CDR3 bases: TGTGCCAGCAGCTTAGACGGGGGGCCGATAGATACGCAGTATTTT. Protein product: CASSLDGGPIDTQYF.

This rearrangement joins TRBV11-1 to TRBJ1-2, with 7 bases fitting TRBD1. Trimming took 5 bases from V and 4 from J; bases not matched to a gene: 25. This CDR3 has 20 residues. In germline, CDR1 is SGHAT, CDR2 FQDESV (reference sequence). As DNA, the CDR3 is TGTGCCAGCAGCCGGAGAGGGGGCCTACAATCCCCTACAAATCCCTATGGCTACACCTTC. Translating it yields CASSRRGGLQSPTNPYGYTF.

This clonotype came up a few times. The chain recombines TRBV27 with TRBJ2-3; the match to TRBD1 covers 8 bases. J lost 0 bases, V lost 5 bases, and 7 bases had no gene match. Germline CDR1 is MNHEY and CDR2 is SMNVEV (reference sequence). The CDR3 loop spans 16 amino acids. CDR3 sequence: CASSTGQGFSTDTQYF. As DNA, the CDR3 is TGTGCCAGCAGTACCGGACAGGGTTTTAGCACAGATACGCAGTATTTT.

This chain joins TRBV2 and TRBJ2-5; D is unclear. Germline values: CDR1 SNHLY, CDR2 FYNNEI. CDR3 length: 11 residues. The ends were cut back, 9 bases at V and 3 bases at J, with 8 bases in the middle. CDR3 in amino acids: CASTLKETQYF. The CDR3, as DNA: TGTGCCAGTACTTTAAAAGAGACCCAGTACTTC.

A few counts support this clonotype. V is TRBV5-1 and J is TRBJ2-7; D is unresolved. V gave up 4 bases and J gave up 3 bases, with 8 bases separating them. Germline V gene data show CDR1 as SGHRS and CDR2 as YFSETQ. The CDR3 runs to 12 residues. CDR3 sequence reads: CASSVRDYEQYF. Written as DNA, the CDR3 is TGCGCCAGCAGCGTAAGGGACTACGAGCAGTACTTC.

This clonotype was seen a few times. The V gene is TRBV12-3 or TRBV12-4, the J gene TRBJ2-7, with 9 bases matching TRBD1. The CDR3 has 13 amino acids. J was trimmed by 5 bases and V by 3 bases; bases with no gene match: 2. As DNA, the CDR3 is TGTGCCAGCAGTTTGAGGGACAGGGACGAGCAGTACTTC. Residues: CASSLRDRDEQYF.

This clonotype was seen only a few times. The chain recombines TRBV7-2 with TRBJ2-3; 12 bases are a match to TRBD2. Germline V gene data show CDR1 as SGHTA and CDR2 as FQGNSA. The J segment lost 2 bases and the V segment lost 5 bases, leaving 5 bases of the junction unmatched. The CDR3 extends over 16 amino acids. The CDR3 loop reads CASSRLAGAFTDTQYF. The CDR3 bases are TGTGCCAGCAGCAGACTAGCGGGGGCCTTCACAGATACGCAGTATTTT.

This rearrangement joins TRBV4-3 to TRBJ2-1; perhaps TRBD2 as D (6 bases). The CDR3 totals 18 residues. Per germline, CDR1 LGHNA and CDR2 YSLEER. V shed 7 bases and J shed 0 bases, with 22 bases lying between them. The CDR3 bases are TGCGCCAGCACCCCTCAGTGGAGGGGCTCTAGCTCCTACAATGAGCAGTTCTTC. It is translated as CASTPQWRGSSSYNEQFF.

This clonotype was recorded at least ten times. CDR3 coding DNA: TGCAGCGTTGCCTATAACACCGGGGAGCTGTTTTTT. It specifies CSVAYNTGELFF. V and J are TRBV29-1 and TRBJ2-2; D not certain. CDR3 length: 12 amino acids. The V and J ends lost 4 bases and 2 bases respectively, with 5 bases between them. CDR1 and CDR2 (germline): SQVTM, ANQGSEA.

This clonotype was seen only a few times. CDR3: CASSYEVQVICQPQHF. The CDR3 DNA reads TGTGCCAGCAGTTATGAGGTACAGGTCATTTGTCAGCCCCAGCATTTT. The rearrangement uses TRBV6-7 and TRBJ1-5; D is perhaps TRBD1 (5 bases). TRBV6-7 carries the ORF label, with uncertain function. The CDR3 runs to 16 residues. Trimming left V 3 bases short and J 6 bases short, with 18 bases between.

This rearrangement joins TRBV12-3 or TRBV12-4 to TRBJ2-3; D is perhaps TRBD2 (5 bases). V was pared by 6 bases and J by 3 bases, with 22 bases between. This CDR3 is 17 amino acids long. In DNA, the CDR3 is TGTGCCAGCAGCCCAAAACCGATTTCCCGAGGGACAGATACGCAGTATTTT. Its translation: CASSPKPISRGTDTQYF.